This T cell receptor beta chain comes out of a study of shared clonotypes between healthy human individuals. This CDR3 has 14 residues. Losses at the gene ends were 6 bases for V and 4 bases for J; bases not matched to a gene: 9. Per the germline V gene, CDR1 is MNHEY and CDR2 is SVGAGI. Naive CD4+ cells were CD45RA-selected; the remaining cells were memory. Profiled with immunoSEQ multiplex PCR; TCRdb holds only in-frame clones, not every one. The table includes hundreds of thousands of clones, about 96% detected once. This receptor was obtained from a woman in her 30s in good health. Sequencing was carried out using naive CD4+ T cells sorted from blood. Subset here: CD45RA+ positively selected. The chain has TRBV6-5 and TRBJ2-7; the match to TRBD1 covers 7 bases. CDR3 sequence (DNA): TGTGCCAGCAGCCGCACGGGGACAGTTTACGAGCAGTACTTC. The encoded protein is CASSRTGTVYEQYF.